This T cell receptor (beta chain) was documented in a study of radiation and T cells in renal cell carcinoma. In the study overall: Nephrectomy followed 15 Gy stereotactic body radiation by 4 weeks.

Time point of the sample: baseline pretreatment blood. Treatment given: 15 Gy SBRT to primary tumor, nephrectomy 4 weeks later. Serial blood draws occurred at baseline and 2 and 4 weeks post-SBRT. Germline values: CDR1 LGHNT, CDR2 FRNRAP. CDR3 size: 15 residues. V lost 7 bases, J lost 10 bases, and 14 bases stayed unmatched. To note about this clone: The antigen remains undetermined.

Study results and limitations: In blood, top tumor clones expanded by 2 weeks, shrinking by 4. No pretreatment tumor biopsies were available for baseline clonotypes.

Sequenced by immunoSEQ multiplex PCR; TCRdb stores in-frame clones only, minus some. The sample lists 130,000 to 150,000 clones, over 75% seen once, with approximately 12% in the top ten. The material sequenced was blood, taken from a patient whose treatment included radiotherapy and nephrectomy. The rearrangement uses TRBV12-5 and TRBJ2-1; 9 positions agree with TRBD1. This receptor was obtained from a woman between 50 and 59 years old with renal cell carcinoma. Here the CDR3 reads CASDQTGGNNLEQFF. CDR3 DNA sequence: TGTGCTAGTGACCAGACAGGGGGTAATAACCTGGAGCAGTTCTTC.